The next 17 T cell receptor beta chains were all read from a single sample in a study of shared clonotypes between healthy human individuals. Profiled with immunoSEQ multiplex PCR; TCRdb holds only in-frame clones, not every one. The data contain about 1 million clones, roughly 80% of them singletons. Material for sequencing was memory CD4+ T cells sorted from blood. Sample subset: CD45RA-negative fraction. These receptors were taken from a man aged 18 to 29 in good health.

Here the CDR3 reads CASRLGVSGANVLTF. DNA for the CDR3: TGTGCCAGCAGACTAGGGGTTTCTGGGGCCAACGTCCTGACTTTC. The chain has TRBV14 and TRBJ2-6, with D tentatively TRBD1 or TRBD2 (5 bases each). The germline gives CDR1 SGHDN, CDR2 FVKESK. The CDR3 has 15 residues. V lost 6 bases and J lost 1, with 10 bases in between.

The chain links TRBV9 to TRBJ2-7; 8 bases are a match to TRBD2. Germline CDR1 reads SGDLS; CDR2 reads YYNGEE. The CDR3 extends over 15 amino acids. Trimming cost V 4 bases and J 0 bases; bases outside gene matches: 6. The CDR3 loop reads CASSQQSGSSYEQYF. DNA for the CDR3: TGTGCCAGCAGCCAACAGAGCGGGAGCTCCTACGAGCAGTACTTC.

This chain joins TRBV5-4 and TRBJ2-2; 8 nucleotides line up with TRBD2. Trimming at V came to 9 bases and at J to 0 bases, leaving 10 bases not matched to a gene. Per the germline V gene, CDR1 is SGHNT and CDR2 is YYREEE (reference sequence). CDR3 length: 16 amino acids. CDR3 in amino acids: CATSAAGGPNTGELFF. DNA for the CDR3: TGTGCCACCTCTGCGGCGGGGGGACCGAACACCGGGGAGCTGTTTTTT.

V is TRBV5-1 and J is TRBJ1-2; D not resolved. V shed 0 bases and J shed 4 bases, with 13 bases lying between them. CDR1 is SGHRS and CDR2 is YFSETQ in the germline V gene. This CDR3 has 15 amino acids. The CDR3 here is CASSLVTIPGYGYTF. The DNA of the CDR3 is TGCGCCAGCAGCTTGGTTACCATCCCTGGCTATGGCTACACCTTC.

V usage is TRBV30 and J usage is TRBJ1-1, with D uncertain. With 0 bases removed from V and 1 base from J, the gap between germline ends came to 12 bases. From germline, CDR1 is GTSNPN and CDR2 SVGIG (reference sequence). The CDR3 has 15 amino acids. The CDR3 DNA sequence: TGTGCCTGGAGTGTAGGAGGCAGGCCGAACACTGAAGCTTTCTTT. It specifies CAWSVGGRPNTEAFF.

The chain carries TRBV2 and TRBJ1-4; 8 nucleotides match TRBD1. Germline values: CDR1 SNHLY, CDR2 FYNNEI. The length of the CDR3 is 17 residues. The ends lost 6 bases at V and 0 bases at J; junction bases unmatched: 9. CDR3 DNA: TGTGCCAGCAGAGGTCCCGGGACAGGTGCAACTAATGAAAAACTGTTTTTT. As protein: CASRGPGTGATNEKLFF.

This sequence joins TRBV5-1 and TRBJ1-2; 12 nucleotides agree with TRBD1. CDR1 is SGHRS and CDR2 is YFSETQ in the germline V gene. This CDR3 region has 15 residues. Trimming removed 4 bases from V and 4 bases from J; junction bases left unmatched: 5. The CDR3 region is CASSPGTGGAYGYTF. The DNA for the CDR3 is TGCGCCAGCAGCCCCGGGACAGGGGGCGCCTATGGCTACACCTTC.

The chain joins TRBV9 to TRBJ1-6; D might be TRBD1 (6 bases). CDR1 is SGDLS and CDR2 is YYNGEE in the germline V gene. V was pared by 0 bases and J by 7 bases, with 11 bases between. CDR3 length: 15 residues. The CDR3 loop is CASSVDEGVNSPLHF. The CDR3 DNA is TGTGCCAGCAGCGTAGATGAGGGGGTCAATTCACCCCTCCACTTT.

This clone has just a few counts. This sample also contains other DNA sequences that code for the same CDR3. The chain's CDR3 is CASSPTGNIQYF. The CDR3 DNA is TGTGCCAGCAGCCCCACTGGAAACATTCAGTACTTC. V is TRBV28 and J is TRBJ2-4, with D uncertain. The V end lost 6 bases, the J end lost 6 bases, and 9 bases lay between the germline ends. Germline loops: CDR1 MDHEN, CDR2 SYDVKM. This CDR3 has 12 residues. The full variable domain, its missing parts supplied by reference TRBV28 and TRBJ2-4, is DVKVTQSSRYLVKRTGEKVFLECVQDMDHENMFWYRQDPGLGLRLIYFSYDVKMKEKGDIPEGYSVSREKKERFSLILESASTNQTSMYLCASSPTGNIQYFGAGTRLSVL.

J is TRBJ2-7 and V is TRBV7-2, with 11 bases lining up with TRBD2. Germline CDR1 reads SGHTA; CDR2 reads FQGNSA. The trim removed 1 base at V and 6 bases at J, leaving 8 bases unmatched. The CDR3 extends over 16 amino acids. CDR3 in amino acids: CASSLGQTSGMGEQYF. DNA of the CDR3: TGTGCCAGCAGCTTAGGGCAGACTAGCGGGATGGGCGAGCAGTACTTC. Full variable domain (outside the CDR3, taken from reference TRBV7-2 and TRBJ2-7): GAGVSQSPSNKVTEKGKDVELRCDPISGHTALYWYRQSLGQGLEFLIYFQGNSAPDKSGLPSDRFSAERTGGSVSTLTIQRTQQEDSAVYLCASSLGQTSGMGEQYFGPGTRLTVT.

The CDR3 loop reads CASSLGLAGGFHEQFF. CDR3 DNA: TGTGCCAGCAGCTTAGGCCTAGCGGGAGGGTTTCATGAGCAGTTCTTC. The chain is built from TRBV7-9 and TRBJ2-1, with 12 bases identical to TRBD2. Germline V gives CDR1 SEHNR, CDR2 FQNEAQ (reference sequence). CDR3 length equals 16 residues. J gave up 8 bases and V 1 base, and 6 bases lay outside the gene matches.

V gene TRBV7-6 combines with J gene TRBJ2-7; D possibly uses TRBD1 or TRBD2 (5 bases each). The V and J ends lost 5 bases and 4 bases respectively, with 12 bases between them. There are 13 residues in the CDR3. The germline V gene encodes CDR1 SGHVS and CDR2 FNYEAQ. The CDR3 sequence is CASSTTRGYEQYF. The CDR3 bases are TGTGCCAGCAGCACCACTAGGGGATACGAGCAGTACTTC.

Only one count was recorded for this clone. The chain combines TRBV4-1 with TRBJ1-5, with TRBD1 matching over 12 bases. V lost 4 bases and J lost 9; bases outside the gene matches: 13. Germline V lookup: CDR1 MGHRA, CDR2 YSYEKL. The CDR3 loop spans 17 amino acids. The CDR3 is CASSPAASGQGALPQHF. DNA for the CDR3: TGCGCCAGCAGCCCAGCCGCATCGGGACAGGGGGCTCTGCCCCAGCATTTT.

The chain combines TRBV4-2 with TRBJ1-6, with D perhaps TRBD1 (5 bases). Trimming shortened V by 4 bases and J by 7 bases, and 14 bases separated the two germline ends. CDR3 length: 15 amino acids. Per the germline V gene, CDR1 is LGHNA and CDR2 is YNFKEQ. The CDR3 spells CASSLARDSNSPLHF. The CDR3 DNA reads as TGTGCCAGCAGCCTGGCCAGGGATTCGAATTCACCCCTCCACTTT.

The V and J genes are TRBV6-4 and TRBJ2-2; TRBD2 is a possible D gene (5 bases). Germline-derived CDR1 and CDR2 are MRHNA and SNTAGT. This CDR3 is built from 14 residues. The ends were cut back, 3 bases at V and 4 bases at J, with 9 bases in the middle. CDR3 sequence (DNA): TGTGCCAGCAGTGATACGGGGATCACCGGGGAGCTGTTTTTT. Encoded protein: CASSDTGITGELFF.

This clone was seen a single time. The chain has TRBV9 and TRBJ2-1, with 8 nucleotides matching TRBD1. This CDR3 is 15 amino acids long. The V gene end was trimmed by 3 bases and the J gene end by 13 bases; junction bases not matched to a gene: 15. In germline, CDR1 is SGDLS, CDR2 YYNGEE. The CDR3 DNA is TGTGCCAGCAGCGAGGGGATACGGGGACAGGACTTCCAGTTCTTC. It encodes CASSEGIRGQDFQFF.

This clone has only a few counts. The chain carries TRBV21-1 and TRBJ2-1. TRBV21-1 is assigned pseudogene status. This CDR3 region has 16 residues. CDR3 bases: TGTGCCAGCCTCCCCCGGGGGCTAGGCTCCTACAATGAGCAGTTCTTC. Translation gives CASLPRGLGSYNEQFF.